This T cell receptor (beta chain) was obtained from a study of OX40 agonist ivuxolimab in advanced cancers. Study context: With a range of 23 to 79, age averaged about 58 years, and about 82% were male.

Study outcomes and limitations: Averaging showed that CD8+ T cells had more expanded clones than CD4+ did.

V was clipped by 5 bases and J by 12 bases, with 2 bases between them. Germline CDR1 MNHEY, CDR2 SVGAGI. The CDR3 has 9 residues. TCRdb keeps only in-frame clones here, not all; method: immunoSEQ multiplex PCR. The data contain around 92,000 clones, roughly 94% of them seen just once; the ten biggest clones take up about 0.17%. This clone was picked up one time. The target antigen is unknown. This specimen consisted of CD4+ or CD8+ T cells sorted from blood, obtained in a trial of the OX40 agonist ivuxolimab. V is TRBV6-5 and J is TRBJ1-6; D gene ambiguous. The receptor's source is an adult with an advanced solid tumor such as melanoma, head and neck, liver or kidney cancer. CDR3 nucleotides: TGTGCCAGCAGTAGACCCCTCCACTTT. It codes for CASSRPLHF.